This T cell receptor (beta chain) was captured in a study of metastatic and nonmetastatic thyroid tumors. Study details: Across blood and tumor or nodule tissue, repertoires from malignant and benign thyroid patients were compared with one another.

In the authors' methods: Researchers built a distant-metastasis classifier for papillary thyroid cancer that drew on CDR3 differences across clinicopathological groups. TCRdb re-analyzed the PCR reads using MiXCR. These V and J calls originate from TCRdb's pipeline instead of the authors' own analysis. The top ten hold around 4.2% of the sample, which has about 30,000 clones, 16% seen once. Patients had received no treatment of any kind before thyroid surgery. Overall study results and limits: Reports indicated that malignant thyroid tumors showed significantly higher TCR beta diversity than benign nodules did, in blood and tumor.

Of note for this clone: As yet, its antigen is unknown.

The origin of this receptor is a female donor with papillary thyroid cancer or a benign thyroid nodule (not recorded which). Some clones in this sample may be carry-over from other donors' samples. What was sequenced was blood.

The CDR3 region has the DNA TGTGCCAGCAGCTTCGGGGGGGACCTCAGCAATCAGCCCCAGCATTTT. Translation: CASSFGGDLSNQPQHF. V gene TRBV13 combines with J gene TRBJ1-5; TRBD1 is a possible D gene (5 bases). From germline, CDR1 is PRHDT and CDR2 FYEKMQ (reference sequence). The CDR3 loop spans 16 amino acids. V lost 3 bases and J 1 base, leaving 13 bases between the germline ends.